A single TCR beta chain is shown here with its context. Antigen: not known. The time point here: newly diagnosed GD, antithyroid drugs for less than 3 months. RNA from PBMCs was the source of the TCR library. The patients were drawn from one endocrinology department in Xi'an, China. Germline CDR1 and CDR2: SEHNR and FQNEAQ (reference sequence). The CDR3 is 16 amino acids. V shed 3 bases, J shed 3 bases, and the junction held 7 bases outside the gene matches. This sample was included in a study of regulatory T cells in long-lasting Graves disease. Whole-study results and caveats: Repertoires from persistent disease leaned toward TRBV28, TRBJ1-2 and TRBJ2-5.

Researchers made TCR beta libraries by using iRepertoire HTBI primers and running Arm-PCR on CDR3 regions. Using its own MiXCR run on the multiplex PCR reads, TCRdb lists one record per CDR3 protein. Among approximately 470,000 distinct CDR3 sequences listed, 16% were seen once. The data were also submitted as part of a second study, on T cells in Graves' hyperthyroidism and ophthalmopathy. That paper states: Researchers ran a first-round RT-PCR on the TCR CDR3 using the HTBI primer set.

This sequence was found in a man aged 35 to 55 with Graves disease. Sequences were derived from peripheral blood mononuclear cells (PBMCs), sampled at new diagnosis, from a patient treated with antithyroid drugs. The chain uses TRBV7-9 and TRBJ2-3; 9 bases line up with TRBD2. CDR3 loop: CASSFPIAGATDTQYF. The CDR3 DNA is TGTGCCAGCAGCTTTCCAATAGCGGGAGCAACAGATACGCAGTATTTT. Combining the CDR3 with reference TRBV7-9 and TRBJ2-3 gives the whole variable domain DTGVSQNPRHKITKRGQNVTFRCDPISEHNRLYWYRQTLGQGPEFLTYFQNEAQLEKSRLLSDRFSAERPKGSFSTLEIQRTEQGDSAMYLCASSFPIAGATDTQYFGPGTRLTVL.